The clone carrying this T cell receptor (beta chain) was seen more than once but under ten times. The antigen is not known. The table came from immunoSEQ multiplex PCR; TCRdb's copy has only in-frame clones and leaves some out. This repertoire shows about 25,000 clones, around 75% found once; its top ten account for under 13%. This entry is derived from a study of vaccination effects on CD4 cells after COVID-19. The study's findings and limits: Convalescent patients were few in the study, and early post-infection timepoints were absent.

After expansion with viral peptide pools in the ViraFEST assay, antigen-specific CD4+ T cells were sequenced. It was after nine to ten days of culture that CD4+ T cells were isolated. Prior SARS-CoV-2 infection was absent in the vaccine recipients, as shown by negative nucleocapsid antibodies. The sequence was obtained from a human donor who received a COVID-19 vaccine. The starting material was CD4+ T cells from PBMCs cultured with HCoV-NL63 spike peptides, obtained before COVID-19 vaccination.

The CDR3 loop reads CASSEIAGGTTDTQYF. The CDR3 DNA is TGTGCCAGCAGTGAGATCGCGGGGGGTACCACAGATACGCAGTATTTT. The gene calls are TRBV2 and TRBJ2-3; 8 positions agree with TRBD2. The V gene end was trimmed by 3 bases and the J gene end by 2 bases; junction bases not matched to a gene: 7. The CDR3 totals 16 residues. Germline lookup yields CDR1 SNHLY and CDR2 FYNNEI.